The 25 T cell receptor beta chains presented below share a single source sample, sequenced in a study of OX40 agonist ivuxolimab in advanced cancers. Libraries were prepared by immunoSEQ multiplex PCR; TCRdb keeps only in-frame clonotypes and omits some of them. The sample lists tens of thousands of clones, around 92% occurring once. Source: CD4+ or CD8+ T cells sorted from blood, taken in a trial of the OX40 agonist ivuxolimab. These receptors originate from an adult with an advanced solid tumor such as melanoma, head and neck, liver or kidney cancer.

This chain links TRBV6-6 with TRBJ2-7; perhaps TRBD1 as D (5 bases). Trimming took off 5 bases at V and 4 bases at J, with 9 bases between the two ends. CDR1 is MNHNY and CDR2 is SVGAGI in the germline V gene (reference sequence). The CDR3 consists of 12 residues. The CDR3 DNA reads TGTGCCAGCAGTCGTGACAGATACGAGCAGTACTTC. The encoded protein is CASSRDRYEQYF.

CDR3 region: CASKRERETYNEQFF. The DNA for the CDR3 is TGCGCCAGCAAAAGGGAGCGGGAGACATACAATGAGCAGTTCTTC. V is TRBV5-1 and J is TRBJ2-1; TRBD2 matches at 8 bases. V trimming: 6 bases; J trimming: 4 bases; junction bases outside the gene matches: 9. The germline V gene encodes CDR1 SGHRS and CDR2 YFSETQ. The CDR3 loop spans 15 amino acids.

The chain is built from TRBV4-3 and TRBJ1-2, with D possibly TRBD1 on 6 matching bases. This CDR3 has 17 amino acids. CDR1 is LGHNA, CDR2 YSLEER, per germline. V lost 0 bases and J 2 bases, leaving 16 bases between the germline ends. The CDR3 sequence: CASSQEGPGGPNYGYTF. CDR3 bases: TGCGCCAGCAGCCAAGAGGGGCCCGGGGGGCCCAACTATGGCTACACCTTC.

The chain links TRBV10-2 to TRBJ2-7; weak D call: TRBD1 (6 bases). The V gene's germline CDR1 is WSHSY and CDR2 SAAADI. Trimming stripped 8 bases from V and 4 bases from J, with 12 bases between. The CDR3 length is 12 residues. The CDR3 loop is CASADRSYEQYF. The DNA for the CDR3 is TGCGCCAGCGCAGACAGGTCATACGAGCAGTACTTC.

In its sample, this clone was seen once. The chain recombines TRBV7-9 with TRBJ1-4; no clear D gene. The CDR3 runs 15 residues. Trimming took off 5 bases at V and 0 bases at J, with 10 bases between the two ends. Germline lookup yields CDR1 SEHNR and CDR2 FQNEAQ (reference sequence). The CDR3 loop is CASSRTKTTNEKLFF. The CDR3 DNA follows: TGTGCCAGCAGCCGCACAAAAACAACTAATGAAAAACTGTTTTTT.

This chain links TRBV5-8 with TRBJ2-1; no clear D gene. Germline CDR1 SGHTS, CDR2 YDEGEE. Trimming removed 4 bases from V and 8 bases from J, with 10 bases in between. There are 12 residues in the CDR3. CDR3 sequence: CASSTSPDEQFF. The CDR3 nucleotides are TGTGCCAGCAGCACCTCCCCGGATGAGCAGTTCTTC.

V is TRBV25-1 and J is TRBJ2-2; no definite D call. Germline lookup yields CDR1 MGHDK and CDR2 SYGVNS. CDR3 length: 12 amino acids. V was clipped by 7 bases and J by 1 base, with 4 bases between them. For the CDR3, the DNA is TGTGCCAGCACTATGAACACCGGGGAGCTGTTTTTT. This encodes CASTMNTGELFF.

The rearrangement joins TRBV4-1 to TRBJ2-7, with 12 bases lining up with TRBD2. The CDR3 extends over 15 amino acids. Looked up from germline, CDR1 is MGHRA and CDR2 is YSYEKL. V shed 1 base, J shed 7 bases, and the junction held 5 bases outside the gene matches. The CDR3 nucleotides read TGCGCCAGCAGCCAAGGACTAGCGGGAGTGGGGGAGCAGTACTTC. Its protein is CASSQGLAGVGEQYF.

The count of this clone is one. CDR3 nucleotides: TGCGCCAGCAGCCAAGTAGGTCCAGCGGGAGGTACTGAGCAGTTCTTC. This encodes CASSQVGPAGGTEQFF. The chain combines TRBV4-1 with TRBJ2-1, with 9 bases that match TRBD2. This CDR3 contains 16 residues. Germline-derived CDR1 and CDR2 are MGHRA and YSYEKL. Trimming removed 1 base from V and 9 bases from J; junction bases left unmatched: 10.

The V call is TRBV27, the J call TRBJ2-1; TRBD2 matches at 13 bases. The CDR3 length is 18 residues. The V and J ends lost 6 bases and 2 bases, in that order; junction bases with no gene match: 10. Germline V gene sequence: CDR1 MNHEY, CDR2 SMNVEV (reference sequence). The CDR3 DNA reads TGTGCCAGCAGCCCCGGGACTAGCGGGATACGTCCCTACAATGAGCAGTTCTTC. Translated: CASSPGTSGIRPYNEQFF.

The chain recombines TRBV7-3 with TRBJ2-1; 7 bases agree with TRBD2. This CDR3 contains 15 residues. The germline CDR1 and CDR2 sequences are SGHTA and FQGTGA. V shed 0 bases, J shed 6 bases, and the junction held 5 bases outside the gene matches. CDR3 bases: TGTGCCAGCAGCTTAACGGGAGGGGCTGCCAATGAGCAGTTCTTC. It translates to CASSLTGGAANEQFF.

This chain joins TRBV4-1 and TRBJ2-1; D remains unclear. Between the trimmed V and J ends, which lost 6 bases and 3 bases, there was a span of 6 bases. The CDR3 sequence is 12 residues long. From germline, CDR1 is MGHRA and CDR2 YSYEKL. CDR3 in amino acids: CASSLSYNEQFF. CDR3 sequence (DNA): TGCGCCAGCAGTCTAAGCTACAATGAGCAGTTCTTC.

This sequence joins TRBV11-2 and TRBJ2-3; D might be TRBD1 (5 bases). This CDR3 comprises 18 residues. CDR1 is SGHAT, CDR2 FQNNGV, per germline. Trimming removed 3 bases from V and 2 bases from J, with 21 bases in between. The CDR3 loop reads CASSFLLLQDRPTDTQYF. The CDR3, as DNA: TGTGCCAGCAGCTTTCTCCTTCTACAAGACAGACCCACAGATACGCAGTATTTT.

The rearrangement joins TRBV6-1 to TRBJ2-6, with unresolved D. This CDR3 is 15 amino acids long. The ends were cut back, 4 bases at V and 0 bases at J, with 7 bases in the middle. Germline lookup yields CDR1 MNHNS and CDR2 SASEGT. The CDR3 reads CASSGLGSGANVLTF. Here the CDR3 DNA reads TGTGCCAGCAGTGGTTTGGGCTCTGGGGCCAACGTCCTGACTTTC.

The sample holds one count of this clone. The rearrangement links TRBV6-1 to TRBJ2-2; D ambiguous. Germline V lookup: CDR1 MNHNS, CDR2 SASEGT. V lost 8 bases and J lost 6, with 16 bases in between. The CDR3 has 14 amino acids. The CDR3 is CASPGGLKAGELFF. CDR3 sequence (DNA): TGTGCCAGCCCGGGCGGCCTCAAAGCCGGGGAGCTGTTTTTT.

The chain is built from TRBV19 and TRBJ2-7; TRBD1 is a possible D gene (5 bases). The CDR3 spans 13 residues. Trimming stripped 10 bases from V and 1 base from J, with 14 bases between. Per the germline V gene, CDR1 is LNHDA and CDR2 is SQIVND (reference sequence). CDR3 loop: CATSAGLSYEQYF. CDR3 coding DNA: TGTGCCACCAGTGCAGGGCTTTCCTACGAGCAGTACTTC. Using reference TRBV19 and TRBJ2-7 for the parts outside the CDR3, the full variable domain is DGGITQSPKYLFRKEGQNVTLSCEQNLNHDAMYWYRQDPGQGLRLIYYSQIVNDFQKGDIAEGYSVSREKKESFPLTVTSAQKNPTAFYLCATSAGLSYEQYFGPGTRLTVT.

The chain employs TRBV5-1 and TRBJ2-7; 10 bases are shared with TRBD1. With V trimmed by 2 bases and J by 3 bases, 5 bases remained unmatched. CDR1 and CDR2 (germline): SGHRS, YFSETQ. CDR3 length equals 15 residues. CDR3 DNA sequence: TGCGCCAGCAGCTTAGGGACAGGGGCCATCTACGAGCAGTACTTC. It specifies CASSLGTGAIYEQYF.

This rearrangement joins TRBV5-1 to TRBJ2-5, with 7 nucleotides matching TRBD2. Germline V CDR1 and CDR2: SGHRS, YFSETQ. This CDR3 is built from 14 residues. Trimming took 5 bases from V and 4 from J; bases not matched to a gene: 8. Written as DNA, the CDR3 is TGCGCCAGCAGTTTTTCTAGCGGCCCAGAGACCCAGTACTTC. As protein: CASSFSSGPETQYF.

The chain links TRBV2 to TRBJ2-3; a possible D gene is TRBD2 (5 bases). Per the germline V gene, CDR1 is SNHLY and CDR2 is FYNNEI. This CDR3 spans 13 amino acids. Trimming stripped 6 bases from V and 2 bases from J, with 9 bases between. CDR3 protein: CASSPRDTDTQYF. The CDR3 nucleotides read TGTGCCAGCAGCCCCCGGGACACAGATACGCAGTATTTT.

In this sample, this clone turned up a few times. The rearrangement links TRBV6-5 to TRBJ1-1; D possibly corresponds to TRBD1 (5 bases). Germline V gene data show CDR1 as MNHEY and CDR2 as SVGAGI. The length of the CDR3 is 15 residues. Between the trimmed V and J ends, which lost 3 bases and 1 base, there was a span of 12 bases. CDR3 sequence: CASSYSRQGNTEAFF. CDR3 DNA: TGTGCCAGCAGTTATTCGCGCCAGGGGAACACTGAAGCTTTCTTT.

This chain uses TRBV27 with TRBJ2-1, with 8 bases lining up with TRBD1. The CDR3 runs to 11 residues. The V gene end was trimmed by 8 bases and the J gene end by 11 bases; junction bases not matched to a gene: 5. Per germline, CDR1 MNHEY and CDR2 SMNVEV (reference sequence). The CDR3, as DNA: TGTGCCAGCTCAGGGGGCCCACAGCAGTTCTTC. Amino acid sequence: CASSGGPQQFF.

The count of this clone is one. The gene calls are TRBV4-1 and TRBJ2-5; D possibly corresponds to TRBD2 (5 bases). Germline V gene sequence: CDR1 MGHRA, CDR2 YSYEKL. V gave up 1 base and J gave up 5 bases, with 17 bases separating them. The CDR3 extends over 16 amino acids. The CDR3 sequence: CASSQVLGVSGETQYF. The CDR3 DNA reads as TGCGCCAGCAGCCAAGTTCTCGGGGTTTCGGGGGAGACCCAGTACTTC.

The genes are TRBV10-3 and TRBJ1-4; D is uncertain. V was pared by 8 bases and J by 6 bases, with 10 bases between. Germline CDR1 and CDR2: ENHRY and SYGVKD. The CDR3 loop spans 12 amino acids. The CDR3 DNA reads TGTGCCATCGCGAAGGAGGATGAAAAACTGTTTTTT. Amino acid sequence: CAIAKEDEKLFF.

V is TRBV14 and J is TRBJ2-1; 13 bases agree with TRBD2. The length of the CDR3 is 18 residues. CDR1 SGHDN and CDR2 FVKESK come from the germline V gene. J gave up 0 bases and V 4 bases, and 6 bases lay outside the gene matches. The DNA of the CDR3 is TGTGCCAGCAGCCCTCCGGGACTAGCGGGGTCCTCCTACAATGAGCAGTTCTTC. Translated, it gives CASSPPGLAGSSYNEQFF. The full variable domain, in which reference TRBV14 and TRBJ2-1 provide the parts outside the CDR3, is EAGVTQFPSHSVIEKGQTVTLRCDPISGHDNLYWYRRVMGKEIKFLLHFVKESKQDESGMPNNRFLAERTGGTYSTLKVQPAELEDSGVYFCASSPPGLAGSSYNEQFFGPGTRLTVL.

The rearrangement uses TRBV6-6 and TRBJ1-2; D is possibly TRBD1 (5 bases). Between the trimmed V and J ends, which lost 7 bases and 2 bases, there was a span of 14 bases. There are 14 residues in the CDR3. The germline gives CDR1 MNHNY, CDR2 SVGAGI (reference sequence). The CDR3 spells CASTLGGGNYGYTF. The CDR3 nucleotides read TGTGCCAGCACCCTCGGGGGGGGAAACTATGGCTACACCTTC.